This T cell receptor (beta chain) was identified during a study of T cells in Graves' hyperthyroidism and ophthalmopathy. In germline, CDR1 is KGHDR, CDR2 SFDVKD. The CDR3 is 19 residues long. Losses at the gene ends were 4 bases for V and 4 bases for J; bases not matched to a gene: 11. This clonotype was counted ten times or more. What was amplified from RNA transcripts were TCR beta CDR3 regions. Researchers ran a first-round RT-PCR on the TCR CDR3 using the HTBI primer set. TCRdb reprocessed the multiplex PCR reads with MiXCR, giving one entry per CDR3 protein. The top ten clones hold around 17% of a sample with about 480,000 distinct CDR3 sequences, around an eighth of them seen once.

V gene TRBV24-1 combines with J gene TRBJ2-1; the match to TRBD2 covers 14 bases. The sequenced sample was blood. The TCR sequence derives from a woman aged 18 to 35 with Graves' hyperthyroidism. CDR3: CATSDPAGTSGSRYNEQFF. In DNA form, the CDR3 reads TGTGCCACCAGTGACCCAGCCGGGACTAGCGGGAGTAGGTACAATGAGCAGTTCTTC.